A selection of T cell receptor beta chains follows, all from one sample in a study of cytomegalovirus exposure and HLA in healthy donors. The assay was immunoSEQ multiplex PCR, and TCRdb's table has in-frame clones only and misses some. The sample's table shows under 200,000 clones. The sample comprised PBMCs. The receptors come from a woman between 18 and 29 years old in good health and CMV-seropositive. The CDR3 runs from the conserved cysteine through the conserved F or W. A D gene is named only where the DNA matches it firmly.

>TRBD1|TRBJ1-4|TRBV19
TGTGCCAGTAGTATACGGGACAGGGACCCAACTAATGAAAAACTGTTTTTT
CASSIRDRDPTNEKLFF
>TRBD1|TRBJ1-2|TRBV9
TGTGCCAGCAGTCGGACAGGGGTCGGCTACACCTTC
CASSRTGVGYTF
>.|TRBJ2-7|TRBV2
TGTGCCAGCAGTTTGCTAGGATCCTACGAGCAGTACTTC
CASSLLGSYEQYF
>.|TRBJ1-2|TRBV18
TGTGCCAGCTCGCCAACCGGTGTGGACTATGGCTACACCTTC
CASSPTGVDYGYTF
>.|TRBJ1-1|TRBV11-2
TGTGCCAGCAGTTTCGTCCTGAACACTGAAGCTTTCTTT
CASSFVLNTEAFF
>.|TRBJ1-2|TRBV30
TGTGCCTGGAGTCAGGGCTATGGCTACACCTTC
CAWSQGYGYTF
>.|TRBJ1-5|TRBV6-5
TGTGCCAGCAGTTACTCTAGGAAGGGGGATCAGCCCCAGCATTTT
CASSYSRKGDQPQHF
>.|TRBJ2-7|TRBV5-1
TGCGCCAGCAGCGGGGACTTTGTGGGGGAGCAGTACTTC
CASSGDFVGEQYF
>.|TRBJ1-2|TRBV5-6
TGTGCCAGCAGCGAGGACACTAACTATGGCTACACCTTC
CASSEDTNYGYTF
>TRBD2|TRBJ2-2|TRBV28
TGTGCCAGCCGGGAGGGACAGAACACCGGGGAGCTGTTTTTT
CASREGQNTGELFF
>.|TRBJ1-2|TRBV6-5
TGTGCCAGCCAAGAGGGGGGGTACTTTGGCTACACCTTC
CASQEGGYFGYTF
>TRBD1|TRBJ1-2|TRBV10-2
TGCGCCAGCAGTGAGTCGGACAGGGTCTATGGCTACACCTTC
CASSESDRVYGYTF
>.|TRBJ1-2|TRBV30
TGTGCCTGGAGTGGAGGGCCCTATGGCTACACCTTC
CAWSGGPYGYTF
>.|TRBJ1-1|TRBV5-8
TGTGCCAGCAGCTTGGCCTTGTATGGACATACAAACACTGAAGCTTTCTTT
CASSLALYGHTNTEAFF
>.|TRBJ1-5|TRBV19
TGTGCCAGTAGTTTCCAGTGGAATCAGCCCCAGCATTTT
CASSFQWNQPQHF
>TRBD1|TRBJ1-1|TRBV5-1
TGCGCCAGCAGCTTGGGACAGGGGGGAACTGAAGCTTTCTTT
CASSLGQGGTEAFF